This T cell receptor (beta chain) appears in the sequencing data of a study of T cells after yellow fever vaccination. Trimming stripped 5 bases from V and 3 bases from J, with 12 bases between. Germline-derived CDR1 and CDR2 are MNHEY and SVGAGI. CDR3 length: 14 residues. TCRdb passed the 5' RACE reads through MiXCR, listing each CDR3 protein once. Of a few hundred thousand distinct CDR3 sequences listed, roughly 3.5% are singletons. This clonotype was observed at least ten times. No antigen is known for it. General study findings and limits: Booster samples showed a return of most primary-vaccination clones (under 97% CD4, 70% to 90% CD8).

The sample in question was PBMCs, obtained 15 days after the yellow fever booster vaccination. This rearrangement joins TRBV6-5 to TRBJ2-3, with D possibly TRBD2 on 6 matching bases. This receptor was obtained from a man younger than 30 who received the YFV17D yellow fever vaccine. The CDR3 region has the DNA TGTGCCAGCAGTCGGAGGGTTGGAACAGATACGCAGTATTTT. It yields the protein CASSRRVGTDTQYF.